This TCR beta chain was sequenced for a study of T cells in Graves' hyperthyroidism and ophthalmopathy. Overall study findings and caveats: The model made its ophthalmopathy prediction, and onset followed a median around 6.9 months later. Stable hyperthyroidism was separated from ophthalmopathy by a model based on 13 V-J features. Blood held most thyroid clonotypes expanded above 0.001 frequency.

This clonotype was seen ten or more times. What it recognizes is unknown. RNA transcripts were the template for amplifying TCR beta CDR3 regions. Researchers ran a first-round RT-PCR on the TCR CDR3 using the HTBI primer set. TCRdb recomputed calls from the multiplex PCR reads with MiXCR, one row per CDR3 protein. The sample gives 400,000 or so distinct CDR3 sequences, 13% to 15% of which show up once; about 19% is in the top ten. The CDR3 runs to 14 residues. The junction had 11 bases not matched to a gene; V was cut back by 4 bases and J by 6 bases. Per the germline V gene, CDR1 is GTSNPN and CDR2 is SVGIG (reference sequence).

The chain uses TRBV30 and TRBJ1-1, with 7 bases identical to TRBD1. The clonotype comes from a woman younger than 45 with Graves' ophthalmopathy. The sequencing sample was made of blood. CDR3: CAWNIGDRAPEAFF. The CDR3 DNA reads as TGTGCCTGGAACATCGGTGACAGGGCCCCTGAAGCTTTCTTT.